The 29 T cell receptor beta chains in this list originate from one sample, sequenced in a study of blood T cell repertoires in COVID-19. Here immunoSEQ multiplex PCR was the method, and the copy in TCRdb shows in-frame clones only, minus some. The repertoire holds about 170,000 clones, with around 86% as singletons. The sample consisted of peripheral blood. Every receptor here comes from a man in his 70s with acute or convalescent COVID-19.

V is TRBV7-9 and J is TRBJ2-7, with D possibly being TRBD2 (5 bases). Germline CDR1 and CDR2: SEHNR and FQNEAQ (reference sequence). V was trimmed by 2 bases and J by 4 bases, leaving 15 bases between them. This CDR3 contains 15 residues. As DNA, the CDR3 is TGTGCCAGCAGCTTATACGGGGAGATTAGATACGAGCAGTACTTC. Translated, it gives CASSLYGEIRYEQYF.

This chain's CDR3 is CASSDPGSGDEKLFF. Here the CDR3 DNA reads TGTGCCAGCAGTGACCCGGGGTCGGGGGATGAAAAACTGTTTTTT. V usage is TRBV6-1 and J usage is TRBJ1-4; D possibly corresponds to TRBD1 (5 bases). Germline V gene sequence: CDR1 MNHNS, CDR2 SASEGT. The CDR3 consists of 15 residues. Trimming removed 3 bases from V and 6 bases from J, with 14 bases in between.

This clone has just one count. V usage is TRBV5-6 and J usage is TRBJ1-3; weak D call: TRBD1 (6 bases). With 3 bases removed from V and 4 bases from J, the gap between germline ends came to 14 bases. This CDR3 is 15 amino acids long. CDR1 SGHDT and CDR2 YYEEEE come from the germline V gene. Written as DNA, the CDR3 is TGTGCCAGCAGCTGGGACACCCTTGGGGGAAACACCATATATTTT. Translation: CASSWDTLGGNTIYF.

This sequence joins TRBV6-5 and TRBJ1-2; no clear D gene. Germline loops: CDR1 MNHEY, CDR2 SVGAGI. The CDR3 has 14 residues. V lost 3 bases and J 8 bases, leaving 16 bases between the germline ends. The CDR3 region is CASSYGPATEGYTF. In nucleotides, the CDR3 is TGTGCCAGCAGTTATGGCCCTGCCACGGAGGGCTACACCTTC.

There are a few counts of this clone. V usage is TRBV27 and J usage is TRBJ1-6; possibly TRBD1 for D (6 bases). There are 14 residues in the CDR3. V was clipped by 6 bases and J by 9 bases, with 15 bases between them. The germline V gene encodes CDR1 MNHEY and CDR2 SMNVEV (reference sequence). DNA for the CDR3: TGTGCCAGCAGGAGACAGGTCGACGGTTCACCCCTCCACTTT. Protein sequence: CASRRQVDGSPLHF.

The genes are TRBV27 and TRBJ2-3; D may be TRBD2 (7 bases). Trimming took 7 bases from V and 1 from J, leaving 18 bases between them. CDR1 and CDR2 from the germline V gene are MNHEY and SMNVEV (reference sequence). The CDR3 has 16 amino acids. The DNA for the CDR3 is TGTGCCAGCACCCCCATGAGGGGGGGAGGCACAGATACGCAGTATTTT. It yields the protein CASTPMRGGGTDTQYF.

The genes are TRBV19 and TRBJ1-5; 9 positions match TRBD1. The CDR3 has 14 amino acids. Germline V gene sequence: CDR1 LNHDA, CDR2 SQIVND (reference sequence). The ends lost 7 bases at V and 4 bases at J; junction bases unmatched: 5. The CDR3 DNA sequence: TGTGCCAGTATTCCGGGACAGGGTAATCAGCCCCAGCATTTT. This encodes CASIPGQGNQPQHF. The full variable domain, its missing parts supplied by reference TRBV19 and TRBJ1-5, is DGGITQSPKYLFRKEGQNVTLSCEQNLNHDAMYWYRQDPGQGLRLIYYSQIVNDFQKGDIAEGYSVSREKKESFPLTVTSAQKNPTAFYLCASIPGQGNQPQHFGDGTRLSIL.

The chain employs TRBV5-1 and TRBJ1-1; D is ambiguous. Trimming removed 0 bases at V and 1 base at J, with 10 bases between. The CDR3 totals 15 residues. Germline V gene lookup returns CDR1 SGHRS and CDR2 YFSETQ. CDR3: CASSLEWGGNTEAFF. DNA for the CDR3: TGCGCCAGCAGCTTGGAGTGGGGAGGGAACACTGAAGCTTTCTTT. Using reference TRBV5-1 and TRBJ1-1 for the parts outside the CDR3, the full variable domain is KAGVTQTPRYLIKTRGQQVTLSCSPISGHRSVSWYQQTPGQGLQFLFEYFSETQRNKGNFPGRFSGRQFSNSRSEMNVSTLELGDSALYLCASSLEWGGNTEAFFGQGTRLTVV.

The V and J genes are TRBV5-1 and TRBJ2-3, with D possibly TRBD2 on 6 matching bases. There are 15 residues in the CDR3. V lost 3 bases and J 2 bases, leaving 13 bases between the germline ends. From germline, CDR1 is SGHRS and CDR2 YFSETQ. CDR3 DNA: TGCGCCAGCAGCTCGGGGGACCACGACACAGATACGCAGTATTTT. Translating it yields CASSSGDHDTDTQYF.

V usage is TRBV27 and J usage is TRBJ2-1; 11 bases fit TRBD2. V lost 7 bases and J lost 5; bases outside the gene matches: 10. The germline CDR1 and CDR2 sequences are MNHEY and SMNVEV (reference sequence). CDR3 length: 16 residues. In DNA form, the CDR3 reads TGTGCCAGCACCTTCTTACTAGCGGGAGTAAACAATGAGCAGTTCTTC. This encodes CASTFLLAGVNNEQFF.

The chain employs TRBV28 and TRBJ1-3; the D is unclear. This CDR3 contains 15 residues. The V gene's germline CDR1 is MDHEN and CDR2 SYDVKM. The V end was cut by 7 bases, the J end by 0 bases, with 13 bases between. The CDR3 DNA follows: TGTGCCAGCATTTCCTCGACACCCTCTGGAAACACCATATATTTT. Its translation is CASISSTPSGNTIYF.

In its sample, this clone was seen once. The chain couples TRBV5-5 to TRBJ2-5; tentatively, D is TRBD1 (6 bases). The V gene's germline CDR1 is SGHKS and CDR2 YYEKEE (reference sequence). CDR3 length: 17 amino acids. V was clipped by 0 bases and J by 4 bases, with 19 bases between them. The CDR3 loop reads CASSLGTVQTVRETQYF. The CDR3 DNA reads TGTGCCAGCAGCTTGGGGACAGTACAGACGGTACGAGAGACCCAGTACTTC.

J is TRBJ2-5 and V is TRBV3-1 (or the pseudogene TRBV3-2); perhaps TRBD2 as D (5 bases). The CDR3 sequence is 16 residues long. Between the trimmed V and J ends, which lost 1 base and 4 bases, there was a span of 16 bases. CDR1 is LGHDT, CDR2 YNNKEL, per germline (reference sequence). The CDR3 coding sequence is TGTGCCAGCAGCCAAGTCCTCGGGGAAGGCCGAGAGACCCAGTACTTC. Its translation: CASSQVLGEGRETQYF.

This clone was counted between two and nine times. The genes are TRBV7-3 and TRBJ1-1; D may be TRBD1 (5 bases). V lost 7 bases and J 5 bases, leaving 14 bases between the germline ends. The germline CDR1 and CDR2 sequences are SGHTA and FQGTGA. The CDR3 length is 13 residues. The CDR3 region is CASKQGGNTEAFF. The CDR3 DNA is TGTGCCAGCAAGCAGGGAGGAAATACTGAAGCTTTCTTT.

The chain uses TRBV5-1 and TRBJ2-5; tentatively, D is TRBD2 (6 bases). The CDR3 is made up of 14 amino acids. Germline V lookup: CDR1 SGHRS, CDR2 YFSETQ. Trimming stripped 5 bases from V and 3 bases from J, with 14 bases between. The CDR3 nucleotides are TGCGCCAGCAGTCCGGCGGGGATGGAAGAGACCCAGTACTTC. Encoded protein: CASSPAGMEETQYF.

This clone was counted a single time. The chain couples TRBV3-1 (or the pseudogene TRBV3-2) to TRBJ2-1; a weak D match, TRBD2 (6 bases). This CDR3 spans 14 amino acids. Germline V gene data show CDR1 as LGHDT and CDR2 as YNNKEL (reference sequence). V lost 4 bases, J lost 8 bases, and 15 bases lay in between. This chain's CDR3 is CASSLLGGGDEQFF. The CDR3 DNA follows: TGTGCCAGCAGCCTTCTCGGGGGTGGGGATGAGCAGTTCTTC.

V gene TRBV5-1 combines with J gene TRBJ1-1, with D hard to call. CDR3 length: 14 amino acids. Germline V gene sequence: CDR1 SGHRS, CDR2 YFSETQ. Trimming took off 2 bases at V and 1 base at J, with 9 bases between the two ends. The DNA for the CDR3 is TGCGCCAGCAGCTTCGGTAATCGGAACACTGAAGCTTTCTTT. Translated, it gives CASSFGNRNTEAFF.

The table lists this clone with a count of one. The CDR3 nucleotides read TGTGCCAGCAGCAACAATGGACAGGCGCGGCAGCCCCAGCATTTT. Translating it yields CASSNNGQARQPQHF. This chain uses TRBV9 with TRBJ1-5; 7 bases match TRBD1. The CDR3 runs 15 residues. Germline V gives CDR1 SGDLS, CDR2 YYNGEE. The V segment lost 4 bases and the J segment 7 bases; nucleotides outside the gene matches: 11.

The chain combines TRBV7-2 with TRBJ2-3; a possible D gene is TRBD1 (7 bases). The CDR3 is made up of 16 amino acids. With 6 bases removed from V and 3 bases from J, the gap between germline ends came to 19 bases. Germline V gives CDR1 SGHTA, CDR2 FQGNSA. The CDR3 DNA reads TGTGCCAGCAGTAAAAACTCGGCAGGGGGGACAGATACGCAGTATTTT. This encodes CASSKNSAGGTDTQYF. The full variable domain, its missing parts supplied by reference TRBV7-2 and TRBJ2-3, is GAGVSQSPSNKVTEKGKDVELRCDPISGHTALYWYRQSLGQGLEFLIYFQGNSAPDKSGLPSDRFSAERTGGSVSTLTIQRTQQEDSAVYLCASSKNSAGGTDTQYFGPGTRLTVL.

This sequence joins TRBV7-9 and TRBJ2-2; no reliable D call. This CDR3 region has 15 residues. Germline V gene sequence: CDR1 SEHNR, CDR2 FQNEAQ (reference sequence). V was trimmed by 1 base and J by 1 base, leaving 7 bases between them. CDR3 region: CASSLDSLNTGELFF. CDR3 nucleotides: TGTGCCAGCAGCTTAGACTCGCTGAACACCGGGGAGCTGTTTTTT.

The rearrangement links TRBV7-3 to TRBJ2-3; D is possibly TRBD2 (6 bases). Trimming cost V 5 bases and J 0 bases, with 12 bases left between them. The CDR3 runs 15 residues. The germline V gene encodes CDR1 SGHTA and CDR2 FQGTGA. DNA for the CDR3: TGTGCCAGCAGCCTTCGGGGGTTTAGCACAGATACGCAGTATTTT. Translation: CASSLRGFSTDTQYF.

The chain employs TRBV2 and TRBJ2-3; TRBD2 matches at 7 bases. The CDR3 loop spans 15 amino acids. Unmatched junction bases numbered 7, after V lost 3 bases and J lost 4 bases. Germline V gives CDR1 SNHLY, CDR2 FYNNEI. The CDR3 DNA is TGTGCCAGCAGTGAGACTAGCTGGAGATCAGATACGCAGTATTTT. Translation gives CASSETSWRSDTQYF.

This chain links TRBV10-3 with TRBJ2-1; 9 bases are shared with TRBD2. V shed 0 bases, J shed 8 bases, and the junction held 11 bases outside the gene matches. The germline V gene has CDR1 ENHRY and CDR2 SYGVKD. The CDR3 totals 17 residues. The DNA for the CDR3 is TGTGCCATCAGTGAGTCCTGGGCAAGCGGGAGGCGGGATGAGCAGTTCTTC. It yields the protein CAISESWASGRRDEQFF.

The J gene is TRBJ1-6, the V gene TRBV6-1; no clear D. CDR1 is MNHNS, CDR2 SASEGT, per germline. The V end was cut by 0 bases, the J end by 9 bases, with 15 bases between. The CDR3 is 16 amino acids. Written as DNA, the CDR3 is TGTGCCAGCAGTGAAGCGGGAGGGCCAGGTGGTTCACCCCTCCACTTT. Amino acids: CASSEAGGPGGSPLHF.

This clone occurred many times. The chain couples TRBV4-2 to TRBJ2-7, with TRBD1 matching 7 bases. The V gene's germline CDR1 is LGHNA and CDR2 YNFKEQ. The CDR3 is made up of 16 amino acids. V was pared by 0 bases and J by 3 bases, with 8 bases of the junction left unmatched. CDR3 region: CASSQDHLGTVYEQYF. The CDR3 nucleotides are TGTGCCAGCAGCCAAGATCATTTAGGGACAGTCTACGAGCAGTACTTC.

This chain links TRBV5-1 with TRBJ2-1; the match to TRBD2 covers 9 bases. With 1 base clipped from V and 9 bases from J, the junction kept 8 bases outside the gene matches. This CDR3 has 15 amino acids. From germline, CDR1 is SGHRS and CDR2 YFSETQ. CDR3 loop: CASSLLGTSTGEQFF. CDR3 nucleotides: TGCGCCAGCAGCTTGTTGGGGACTAGCACGGGTGAGCAGTTCTTC.

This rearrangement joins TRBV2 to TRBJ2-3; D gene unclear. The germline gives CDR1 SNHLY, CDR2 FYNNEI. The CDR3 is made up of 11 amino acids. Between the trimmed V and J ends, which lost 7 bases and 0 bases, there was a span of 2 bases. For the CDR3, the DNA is TGTGCCAGCACTAGCACAGATACGCAGTATTTT. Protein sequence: CASTSTDTQYF.

This chain's CDR3 is CASSPAGGPGTEAFF. CDR3 DNA: TGTGCCAGCAGCCCAGCGGGGGGGCCGGGCACTGAAGCTTTCTTT. The chain is built from TRBV7-3 and TRBJ1-1; D possibly corresponds to TRBD1 (6 bases). With 5 bases removed from V and 4 bases from J, the gap between germline ends came to 17 bases. The CDR3 length is 15 residues. Germline V CDR1 and CDR2: SGHTA, FQGTGA.

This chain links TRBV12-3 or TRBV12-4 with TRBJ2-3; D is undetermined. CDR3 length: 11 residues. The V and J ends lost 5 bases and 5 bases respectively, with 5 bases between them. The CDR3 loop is CASSLRDTQYF. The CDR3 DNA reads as TGTGCCAGCAGTCTCAGAGATACGCAGTATTTT.